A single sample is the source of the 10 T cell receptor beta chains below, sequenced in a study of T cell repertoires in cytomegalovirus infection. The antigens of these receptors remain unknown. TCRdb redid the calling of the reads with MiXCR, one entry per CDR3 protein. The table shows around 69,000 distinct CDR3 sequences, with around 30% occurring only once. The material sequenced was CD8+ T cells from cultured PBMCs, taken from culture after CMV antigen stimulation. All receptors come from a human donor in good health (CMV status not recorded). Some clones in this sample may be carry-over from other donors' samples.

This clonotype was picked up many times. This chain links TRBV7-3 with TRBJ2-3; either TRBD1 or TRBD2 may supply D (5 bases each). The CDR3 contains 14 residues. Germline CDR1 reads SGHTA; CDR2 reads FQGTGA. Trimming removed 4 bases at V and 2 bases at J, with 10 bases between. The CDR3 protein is CASSSLGVTDTQYF. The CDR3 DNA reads TGTGCCAGCAGCTCCCTGGGGGTCACAGATACGCAGTATTTT. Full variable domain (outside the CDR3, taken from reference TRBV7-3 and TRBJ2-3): GAGVSQTPSNKVTEKGKYVELRCDPISGHTALYWYRQSLGQGPEFLIYFQGTGAADDSGLPNDRFFAVRPEGSVSTLKIQRTERGDSAVYLCASSSLGVTDTQYFGPGTRLTVL.

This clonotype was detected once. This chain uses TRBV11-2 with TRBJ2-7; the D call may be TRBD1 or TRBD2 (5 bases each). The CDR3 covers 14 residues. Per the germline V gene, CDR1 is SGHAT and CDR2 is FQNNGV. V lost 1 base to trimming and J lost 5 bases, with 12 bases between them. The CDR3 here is CASSLVAGANEQYF. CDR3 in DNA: TGTGCCAGCAGCTTAGTGGCCGGGGCGAACGAGCAGTACTTC. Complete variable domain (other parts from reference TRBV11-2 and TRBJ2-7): EAGVAQSPRYKIIEKRQSVAFWCNPISGHATLYWYQQILGQGPKLLIQFQNNGVVDDSQLPKDRFSAERLKGVDSTLKIQPAKLEDSAVYLCASSLVAGANEQYFGPGTRLTVT.

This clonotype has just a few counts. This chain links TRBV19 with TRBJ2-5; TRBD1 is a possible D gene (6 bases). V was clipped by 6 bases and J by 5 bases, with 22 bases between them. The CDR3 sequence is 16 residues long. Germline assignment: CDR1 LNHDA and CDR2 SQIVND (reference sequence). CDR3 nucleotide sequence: TGTGCCAGTAGCCCGGGTGGGGGCTATCTGGGGGAGACCCAGTACTTC. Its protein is CASSPGGGYLGETQYF.

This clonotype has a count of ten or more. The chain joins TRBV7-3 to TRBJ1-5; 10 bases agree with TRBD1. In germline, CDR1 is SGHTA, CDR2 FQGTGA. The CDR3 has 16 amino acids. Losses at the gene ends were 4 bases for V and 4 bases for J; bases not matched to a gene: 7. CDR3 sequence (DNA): TGTGCCAGCAGCTCTCTTGTGGGACAGGGGAATCAGCCCCAGCATTTT. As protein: CASSSLVGQGNQPQHF.

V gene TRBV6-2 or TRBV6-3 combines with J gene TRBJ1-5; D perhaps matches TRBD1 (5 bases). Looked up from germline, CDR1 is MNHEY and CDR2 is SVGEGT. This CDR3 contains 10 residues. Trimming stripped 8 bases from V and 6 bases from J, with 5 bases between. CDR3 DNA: TGTGCCAGCGGGGGTCAGCCCCAGCATTTT. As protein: CASGGQPQHF.

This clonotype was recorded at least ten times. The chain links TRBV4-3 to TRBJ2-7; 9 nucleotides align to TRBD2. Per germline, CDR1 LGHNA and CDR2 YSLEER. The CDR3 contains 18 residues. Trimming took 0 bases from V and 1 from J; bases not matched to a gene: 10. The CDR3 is CASSQDSSLAGQSYEQYF. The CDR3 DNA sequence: TGCGCCAGCAGCCAAGACTCCAGCCTAGCGGGACAATCCTACGAGCAGTACTTC.

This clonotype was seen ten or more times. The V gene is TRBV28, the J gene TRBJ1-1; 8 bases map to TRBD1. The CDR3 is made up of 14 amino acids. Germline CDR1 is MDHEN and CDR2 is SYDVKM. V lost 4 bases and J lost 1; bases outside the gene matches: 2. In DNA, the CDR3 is TGTGCCAGCAGTTCTGGGACAGGGAACACTGAAGCTTTCTTT. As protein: CASSSGTGNTEAFF.

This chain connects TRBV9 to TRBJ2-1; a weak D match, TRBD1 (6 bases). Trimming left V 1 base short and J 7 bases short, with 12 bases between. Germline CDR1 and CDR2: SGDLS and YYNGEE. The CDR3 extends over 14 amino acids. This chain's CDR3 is CASSVLSGENEQFF. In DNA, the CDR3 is TGTGCCAGCAGCGTACTTTCAGGGGAAAATGAGCAGTTCTTC.

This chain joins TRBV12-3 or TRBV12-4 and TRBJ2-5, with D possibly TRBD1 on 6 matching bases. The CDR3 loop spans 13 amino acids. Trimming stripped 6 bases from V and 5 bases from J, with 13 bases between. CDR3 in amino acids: CASSLAGVETQYF. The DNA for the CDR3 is TGTGCCAGCAGCCTGGCAGGGGTGGAGACCCAGTACTTC.

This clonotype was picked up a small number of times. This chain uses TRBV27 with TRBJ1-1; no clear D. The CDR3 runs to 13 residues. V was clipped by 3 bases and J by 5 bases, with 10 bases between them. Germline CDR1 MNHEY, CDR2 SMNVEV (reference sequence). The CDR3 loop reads CASSFTMGTEAFF. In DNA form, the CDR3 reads TGTGCCAGCAGTTTCACGATGGGGACTGAAGCTTTCTTT.